Listed here are 15 T cell receptor beta chains from one sample, sequenced in a study of tumor and adjacent non-tumor tissue in lung cancer. No cell sorting was done before RNA was extracted from the tissue. Distant lung tissue was collected more than 3 cm away from the tumor edge. Three rounds of nested PCR, following a modified ARM-PCR protocol, produced the TCRbeta library. TCRdb re-derived calls from the multiplex PCR reads in MiXCR, one entry per CDR3 protein. In the table there are 77,000 or so distinct CDR3 sequences, approximately 82% of which are singletons. The material sequenced was distant non-tumor lung tissue. The origin of the receptors is a man in his sixties or seventies with non-small cell lung cancer.

With respect to this clonotype: An end of the junction differs from the germline gene, which may be a read error. The chain is built from TRBV6-1 and TRBJ2-7; D may be TRBD2 (7 bases). The V gene's germline CDR1 is MNHNS and CDR2 SASEGT. The CDR3 is 15 residues long. The CDR3 is CANSETGGASYEQYF. The CDR3 nucleotides read TGTGCCAACAGTGAGACGGGGGGCGCATCCTACGAGCAGTACTTC.

Notes on this clonotype: Since no conserved phenylalanine or tryptophan closes the CDR3, a read error is the likely cause. This chain joins TRBV10-3 and TRBJ2-1; D gene unclear. Germline CDR1 is ENHRY and CDR2 is SYGVKD. This CDR3 is built from 15 residues. V shed 3 bases and J shed 6 bases, with 15 bases lying between them. CDR3 amino acids: CAISDMAVTCNEQFL. CDR3 DNA sequence: TGTGCCATCAGTGATATGGCTGTAACCTGCAATGAGCAGTTCCTC.

A note on this clonotype: The junction shows a germline mismatch at one end, possibly a read error. The chain couples TRBV10-2 to TRBJ2-3; a possible D gene is TRBD1 (6 bases). This CDR3 comprises 15 residues. Per the germline V gene, CDR1 is WSHSY and CDR2 is SAAADI. In DNA form, the CDR3 reads TGCGCCAGCAGCGATCCGGGACATGACACAGATACGCAATATTTT. It yields the protein CASSDPGHDTDTQYF.

V usage is TRBV6-5 and J usage is TRBJ2-1, with 8 bases aligning to TRBD2. This CDR3 has 14 residues. Trimming removed 6 bases from V and 10 bases from J; junction bases left unmatched: 11. Looked up from germline, CDR1 is MNHEY and CDR2 is SVGAGI. CDR3 loop: CASRSGLGTIEQFF. CDR3 in DNA: TGTGCCAGCAGGTCGGGACTAGGCACTATCGAGCAGTTCTTC.

This clonotype was seen a few times. A read error may explain this, as a much larger clone is one base away. The rearrangement joins TRBV6-5 to TRBJ1-6; TRBD1 might be the D (6 bases). The CDR3 is 15 amino acids. Germline V gene lookup returns CDR1 MNHEY and CDR2 SVGAGI. CDR3 residues: CASCYSTLDRDPLHF. CDR3 DNA sequence: TGTGCCAGCTGTTACTCGACCTTGGACAGAGATCCCCTCCACTTT.

A word on this clonotype: At one end the junction does not follow the germline gene, possibly because of a read error. The chain links TRBV4-1 to TRBJ1-5; 8 nucleotides agree with TRBD1. Germline V gene lookup returns CDR1 MGHRA and CDR2 YSYEKL. This CDR3 is built from 16 residues. CDR3 DNA: TGCGCCAGCAGCCAGGAAAAAGGGACAGGTAGTCAGCCACAGCATTTT. Translation: CASSQEKGTGSQPQHF.

With regard to this clonotype: One end of the junction is discordant with germline, which a read error may explain. The gene calls are TRBV11-3 and TRBJ1-1, with D perhaps TRBD1 (6 bases). Germline V gene lookup returns CDR1 SGHNT and CDR2 YENEEA. This CDR3 contains 13 residues. The CDR3, as DNA: TGTGACAGCAGCTTACAGGGTGGGAGTGAAGTTTTCTTT. Amino acid sequence: CDSSLQGGSEVFF.

Remarks on this clonotype: The germline gene is not matched at one end of the junction; a read error may be the cause. The chain has TRBV6-1 and TRBJ2-6; TRBD1 matches at 7 bases. The CDR3 loop spans 14 amino acids. From germline, CDR1 is MNHNS and CDR2 SASEGT. In DNA form, the CDR3 reads TGTGCCAGCGGTACAGGGGCTGGGGCCAACGTCCTGACCTTC. As protein: CASGTGAGANVLTF.

This chain links TRBV12-3 or TRBV12-4 with TRBJ2-5; no clear D gene. The CDR3 is 14 amino acids. The ends were cut back, 5 bases at V and 4 bases at J, with 14 bases in the middle. CDR3 residues: CASSLPGTRETQYF. CDR3 DNA sequence: TGTGCCAGCAGTCTACCGGGTACTCGAGAGACCCAGTACTTC.

Details on this clonotype: Its ends do not fully match the called genes, so a read error is possible. The V and J genes are TRBV6-2 or TRBV6-3 and TRBJ2-1; no definite D call. The V gene's germline CDR1 is MNHEY and CDR2 SVGEGT. CDR3 length equals 12 residues. The CDR3 loop reads CDSSYTPTEQFF. For the CDR3, the DNA is TGTGACAGCAGTTACACGCCGACGGAGCAGTTCTTC.

This chain joins TRBV28 and TRBJ1-2; the D gene is possibly TRBD1 (5 bases). CDR3 length equals 17 residues. V was shortened by 1 base and J by 7 bases, with 22 bases between the two germline ends. Germline CDR1 is MDHEN and CDR2 is SYDVKM. The CDR3 DNA sequence: TGTGCCAGCAGTTTATTATCGGGCACAGGAGGCACTCCTGGCTACACCTTC. Amino acids: CASSLLSGTGGTPGYTF.

Worth noting for this clonotype: A junction end diverges from the germline sequence, so it may reflect a read error. This chain links TRBV6-2 or TRBV6-3 with TRBJ1-1; D is perhaps TRBD1 (5 bases). Per the germline V gene, CDR1 is MNHEY and CDR2 is SVGEGT. The CDR3 is 15 residues long. CDR3: CASRRFVGQRREALF. CDR3 nucleotides: TGTGCCAGCCGACGTTTTGTGGGGCAAAGAAGAGAAGCTTTATTT.

The V and J genes are TRBV20-1 and TRBJ2-5; a weak D match, TRBD1 (5 bases). V was cut by 5 bases and J by 5 bases, with 12 bases left in between. CDR3 size: 12 residues. Germline-derived CDR1 and CDR2 are DFQATT and SNEGSKA (reference sequence). CDR3 sequence: CSALGVVETQYF. The CDR3 DNA is TGCAGTGCTTTAGGGGTGGTGGAGACCCAGTACTTC.

This clonotype was seen just once. The chain has TRBV6-5 and TRBJ1-1; the D gene is possibly TRBD1 (5 bases). V shed 6 bases and J shed 3 bases, with 20 bases lying between them. The CDR3 consists of 16 residues. Looked up from germline, CDR1 is MNHEY and CDR2 is SVGAGI. The CDR3 reads CASRPDMGPRDTEAFF. The CDR3 DNA is TGTGCCAGCAGACCTGATATGGGACCTAGGGACACTGAAGCTTTCTTT.

This chain uses TRBV6-5 with TRBJ2-7; TRBD1 matches at 8 bases. The CDR3 loop spans 16 amino acids. Per the germline V gene, CDR1 is MNHEY and CDR2 is SVGAGI. J was trimmed by 3 bases and V by 6 bases; bases with no gene match: 13. The CDR3 protein is CASRPDRGRQFYEQYF. CDR3 in DNA: TGTGCCAGCAGGCCTGACAGGGGCCGACAATTCTACGAGCAGTACTTC.